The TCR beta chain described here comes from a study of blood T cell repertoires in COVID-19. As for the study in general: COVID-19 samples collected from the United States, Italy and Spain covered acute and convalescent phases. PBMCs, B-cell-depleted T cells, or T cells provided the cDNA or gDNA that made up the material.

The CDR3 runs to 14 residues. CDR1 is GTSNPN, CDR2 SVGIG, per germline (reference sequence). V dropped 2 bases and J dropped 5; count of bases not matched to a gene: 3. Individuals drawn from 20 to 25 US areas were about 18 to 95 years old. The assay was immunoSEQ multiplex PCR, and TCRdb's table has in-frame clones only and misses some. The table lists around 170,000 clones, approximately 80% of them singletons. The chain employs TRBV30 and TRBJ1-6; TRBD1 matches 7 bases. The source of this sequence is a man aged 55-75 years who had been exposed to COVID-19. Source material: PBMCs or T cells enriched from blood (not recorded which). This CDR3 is CAWSWDRNNSPLHF. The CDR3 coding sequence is TGTGCCTGGAGTTGGGACAGAAATAATTCACCCCTCCACTTT. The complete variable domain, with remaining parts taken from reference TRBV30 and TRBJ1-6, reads SQTIHQWPATLVQPVGSPLSLECTVEGTSNPNLYWYRQAAGRGLQLLFYSVGIGQISSEVPQNLSASRPQDRQFILSSKKLLLSDSGFYLCAWSWDRNNSPLHFGNGTRLTVT.